The table lists the clone carrying this T cell receptor beta chain with many counts. What it recognizes is unknown. Every isolated RNA sample was fully reverse transcribed, so sequencing captured expressed TCRB transcripts. Produced via immunoSEQ multiplex PCR; TCRdb's table is partial and in-frame only. The sample includes under 250,000 clones, approximately 11% of them seen just once. These data originate in a study of beta chain features in type 1 diabetes. Study background: Patients did not differ from healthy donors in age, gender or cell yield.

Sorted populations were all over 98% pure. Study findings and constraints: The cDNA sequencing approach could over-represent high-TCR-expressing cells.

Sequences were obtained from central memory CD4+ T cells from blood. This receptor was taken from a man younger than 35 in good health.

The CDR3 DNA reads TGTGCCAGCAGCCCTCCAACTACCGGGGAAGTCGAGCAGTACTTC. Its translation is CASSPPTTGEVEQYF. V and J are TRBV11-2 and TRBJ2-7, with a possible D match to TRBD2 (5 bases). Germline lookup yields CDR1 SGHAT and CDR2 FQNNGV. V was trimmed by 5 bases and J by 6 bases, leaving 20 bases between them. This CDR3 contains 15 residues.